This is a list of T cell receptor beta chains from one sample in a study of blood T cell repertoires in COVID-19. The data were produced by immunoSEQ multiplex PCR, yet TCRdb's version contains in-frame clones alone and is incomplete. The table shows tens of thousands of clones, with approximately 89% occurring only once. The specimen was peripheral blood. Every receptor here comes from a woman aged 55-69 years with active COVID-19. The CDR3 runs from the conserved cysteine through the conserved F or W. The order of the fields is V gene, CDR3 length, J gene, D gene, clone size, CDR3 protein, CDR3 DNA. D genes are given only for firm matches. Part of the rows lack a size; the others show once, few, many or a class for expanded clones.

V gene: TRBV7-9
CDR3 length: 13
J gene: TRBJ1-1
D gene: NA
clone size: NA
CDR3 protein: CASSDRTNTEAFF
CDR3 DNA: TGTGCCAGCAGCGACAGGACCAACACTGAAGCTTTCTTT

V gene: TRBV7-2
CDR3 length: 14
J gene: TRBJ1-1
D gene: TRBD1
clone size: once
CDR3 protein: CASSLGRTGTEAFF
CDR3 DNA: TGTGCCAGCAGCTTAGGGAGGACAGGCACTGAAGCTTTCTTT

V gene: TRBV10-3
CDR3 length: 19
J gene: TRBJ2-5
D gene: TRBD2
clone size: NA
CDR3 protein: CAISTGPTSGRAETETQYF
CDR3 DNA: TGTGCCATCAGTACAGGGCCTACTAGCGGGAGGGCCGAAACAGAGACCCAGTACTTC

V gene: TRBV5-5
CDR3 length: 12
J gene: TRBJ1-3
D gene: NA
clone size: NA
CDR3 protein: CASSASLNTIYF
CDR3 DNA: TGTGCCAGCAGCGCTAGCCTAAACACCATATATTTT

V gene: TRBV5-1
CDR3 length: 15
J gene: TRBJ1-2
D gene: NA
clone size: once
CDR3 protein: CASSLSGTTPYGYTF
CDR3 DNA: TGCGCCAGCAGCTTGAGTGGGACAACACCCTATGGCTACACCTTC

V gene: TRBV5-4
CDR3 length: 15
J gene: TRBJ2-3
D gene: NA
clone size: NA
CDR3 protein: CASSFWAGRSDTQYF
CDR3 DNA: TGTGCCAGCAGCTTTTGGGCGGGGCGGTCAGATACGCAGTATTTT

V gene: TRBV30
CDR3 length: 15
J gene: TRBJ2-1
D gene: TRBD1
clone size: NA
CDR3 protein: CAWVGQGLPGNEQFF
CDR3 DNA: TGTGCCTGGGTAGGACAGGGCCTCCCGGGCAATGAGCAGTTCTTC

V gene: TRBV6-6
CDR3 length: 14
J gene: TRBJ1-2
D gene: TRBD1
clone size: NA
CDR3 protein: CASSARQGPDGYTF
CDR3 DNA: TGTGCCAGCAGTGCCCGACAGGGACCCGATGGCTACACCTTC

V gene: TRBV5-6
CDR3 length: 15
J gene: TRBJ2-7
D gene: NA
clone size: NA
CDR3 protein: CASSGLGGSFYEQYF
CDR3 DNA: TGTGCCAGCAGCGGCCTGGGCGGGTCGTTCTACGAGCAGTACTTC

V gene: TRBV3-1/TRBV3-2
CDR3 length: 15
J gene: TRBJ2-5
D gene: TRBD2
clone size: NA
CDR3 protein: CASRSSGRAQETQYF
CDR3 DNA: TGTGCCAGCAGATCTAGCGGGAGGGCCCAAGAGACCCAGTACTTC

V gene: TRBV7-9
CDR3 length: 13
J gene: TRBJ2-7
D gene: NA
clone size: NA
CDR3 protein: CASSRSRVHEQYF
CDR3 DNA: TGTGCCAGCAGCAGATCCAGGGTCCACGAGCAGTACTTC

V gene: TRBV4-1
CDR3 length: 13
J gene: TRBJ1-4
D gene: NA
clone size: NA
CDR3 protein: CASRDSDSEKLFF
CDR3 DNA: TGCGCCAGCAGAGACAGCGATAGTGAAAAACTGTTTTTT

V gene: TRBV29-1
CDR3 length: 15
J gene: TRBJ2-1
D gene: NA
clone size: NA
CDR3 protein: CSAPMAGRPNNEQFF
CDR3 DNA: TGCAGCGCACCCATGGCGGGAAGACCGAACAATGAGCAGTTCTTC

V gene: TRBV4-2
CDR3 length: 13
J gene: TRBJ1-4
D gene: NA
clone size: once
CDR3 protein: CASSQRGGEKLFF
CDR3 DNA: TGTGCCAGCAGCCAACGGGGGGGTGAAAAACTGTTTTTT

V gene: TRBV19
CDR3 length: 14
J gene: TRBJ2-1
D gene: TRBD2
clone size: NA
CDR3 protein: CASSRGLAGVEQFF
CDR3 DNA: TGTGCCAGTAGTAGAGGACTAGCGGGAGTTGAGCAGTTCTTC

V gene: TRBV7-9
CDR3 length: 15
J gene: TRBJ2-3
D gene: NA
clone size: once
CDR3 protein: CASSPGRGLTDTQYF
CDR3 DNA: TGTGCCAGCAGCCCGGGCCGGGGACTCACAGATACGCAGTATTTT

V gene: TRBV27
CDR3 length: 13
J gene: TRBJ2-7
D gene: NA
clone size: NA
CDR3 protein: CASSLQGSHEQYF
CDR3 DNA: TGTGCCAGCAGTTTACAGGGGTCCCACGAGCAGTACTTC

V gene: TRBV2
CDR3 length: 19
J gene: TRBJ2-3
D gene: TRBD2
clone size: NA
CDR3 protein: CASSPQGASGRAFADTQYF
CDR3 DNA: TGTGCCAGCAGCCCTCAGGGGGCTAGCGGGAGGGCATTTGCAGATACGCAGTATTTT

V gene: TRBV3-1/TRBV3-2
CDR3 length: 16
J gene: TRBJ1-1
D gene: TRBD1
clone size: few
CDR3 protein: CASSWRQGSRAAEAFF
CDR3 DNA: TGTGCCAGCAGCTGGAGACAGGGATCCCGGGCCGCTGAAGCTTTCTTT

V gene: TRBV5-1
CDR3 length: 12
J gene: TRBJ1-2
D gene: NA
clone size: many
CDR3 protein: CASSLDQGGYTF
CDR3 DNA: TGCGCCAGCAGCTTGGACCAGGGGGGCTACACCTTC

V gene: TRBV30
CDR3 length: 14
J gene: TRBJ2-7
D gene: NA
clone size: NA
CDR3 protein: CAWNRAQSSYEQYF
CDR3 DNA: TGTGCCTGGAACAGGGCCCAGAGCTCCTACGAGCAGTACTTC

V gene: TRBV24-1
CDR3 length: 16
J gene: TRBJ2-1
D gene: TRBD2
clone size: NA
CDR3 protein: CATSDPAGGPNNEQFF
CDR3 DNA: TGTGCCACCAGTGACCCAGCGGGAGGGCCAAACAATGAGCAGTTCTTC

V gene: TRBV9
CDR3 length: 16
J gene: TRBJ1-4
D gene: NA
clone size: NA
CDR3 protein: CASSVDTGGNNEKLFF
CDR3 DNA: TGTGCCAGCAGCGTAGATACGGGGGGCAATAATGAAAAACTGTTTTTT

V gene: TRBV5-6
CDR3 length: 14
J gene: TRBJ1-6
D gene: NA
clone size: NA
CDR3 protein: CASSSQGYNSPLHF
CDR3 DNA: TGTGCCAGCAGCTCACAGGGTTATAATTCACCCCTCCACTTT

V gene: TRBV20-1
CDR3 length: 11
J gene: TRBJ2-1
D gene: TRBD1
clone size: NA
CDR3 protein: CSAETGDQQFF
CDR3 DNA: TGCAGTGCAGAAACAGGGGACCAGCAGTTCTTC

V gene: TRBV4-1
CDR3 length: 16
J gene: TRBJ2-5
D gene: NA
clone size: NA
CDR3 protein: CASSQLYDGVQETQYF
CDR3 DNA: TGCGCCAGCAGCCAGCTCTATGACGGGGTTCAAGAGACCCAGTACTTC

V gene: TRBV4-2
CDR3 length: 16
J gene: TRBJ2-2
D gene: TRBD1
clone size: NA
CDR3 protein: CASSQGPGTGNGELFF
CDR3 DNA: TGTGCCAGCAGCCAAGGTCCCGGGACAGGGAATGGGGAGCTGTTTTTT

V gene: TRBV28
CDR3 length: 14
J gene: TRBJ2-7
D gene: TRBD2
clone size: NA
CDR3 protein: CASSVAGGLYEQYF
CDR3 DNA: TGTGCCAGCAGTGTAGCGGGAGGCCTCTACGAGCAGTACTTC

V gene: TRBV12-3/TRBV12-4
CDR3 length: 13
J gene: TRBJ2-2
D gene: NA
clone size: NA
CDR3 protein: CASSPSVTGELFF
CDR3 DNA: TGTGCCAGCAGCCCCTCCGTCACCGGGGAGCTGTTTTTT

V gene: TRBV7-9
CDR3 length: 17
J gene: TRBJ1-4
D gene: TRBD1
clone size: NA
CDR3 protein: CASRPGLRGQGGEKLFF
CDR3 DNA: TGTGCCAGCCGCCCCGGACTTAGGGGACAGGGAGGAGAAAAACTGTTTTTT

V gene: TRBV5-1
CDR3 length: 16
J gene: TRBJ2-7
D gene: NA
clone size: NA
CDR3 protein: CASSLDAGNPWGEQYF
CDR3 DNA: TGCGCCAGCAGCTTGGATGCAGGGAATCCTTGGGGCGAGCAGTACTTC

V gene: TRBV5-1
CDR3 length: 14
J gene: TRBJ2-7
D gene: TRBD2
clone size: NA
CDR3 protein: CASSTRGGRDEQYF
CDR3 DNA: TGCGCCAGCAGCACCCGGGGAGGGAGGGACGAGCAGTACTTC

V gene: TRBV29-1
CDR3 length: 11
J gene: TRBJ2-1
D gene: NA
clone size: NA
CDR3 protein: CSVGAAYEQFF
CDR3 DNA: TGCAGCGTTGGAGCTGCCTATGAGCAGTTCTTC

V gene: TRBV15
CDR3 length: 14
J gene: TRBJ1-3
D gene: TRBD1
clone size: NA
CDR3 protein: CATRQGESGNTIYF
CDR3 DNA: TGTGCCACCCGACAGGGGGAGAGTGGAAACACCATATATTTT

V gene: TRBV29-1
CDR3 length: 11
J gene: TRBJ1-1
D gene: NA
clone size: NA
CDR3 protein: CSAAGYTEAFF
CDR3 DNA: TGCAGCGCCGCGGGCTACACTGAAGCTTTCTTT

V gene: TRBV5-6
CDR3 length: 16
J gene: TRBJ1-3
D gene: TRBD1
clone size: NA
CDR3 protein: CASSLLTGVSGNTIYF
CDR3 DNA: TGTGCCAGCAGCTTATTGACAGGGGTCTCTGGAAACACCATATATTTT

V gene: TRBV5-4
CDR3 length: 14
J gene: TRBJ2-5
D gene: TRBD1
clone size: once
CDR3 protein: CASSHIQGKETQYF
CDR3 DNA: TGTGCCAGCAGCCACATACAGGGGAAAGAGACCCAGTACTTC

V gene: TRBV6-6
CDR3 length: 16
J gene: TRBJ2-1
D gene: TRBD2
clone size: NA
CDR3 protein: CASSYVAGGPRNEQFF
CDR3 DNA: TGTGCCAGCAGTTACGTAGCGGGAGGGCCAAGGAATGAGCAGTTCTTC

V gene: TRBV5-1
CDR3 length: 16
J gene: TRBJ2-7
D gene: NA
clone size: NA
CDR3 protein: CASSLSPSGYSYEQYF
CDR3 DNA: TGCGCCAGCAGCTTGTCACCGAGCGGGTACTCCTACGAGCAGTACTTC

V gene: TRBV4-1
CDR3 length: 18
J gene: TRBJ2-2
D gene: TRBD2
clone size: NA
CDR3 protein: CASSGVAGGITNTGELFF
CDR3 DNA: TGCGCCAGCAGCGGGGTAGCGGGAGGTATAACCAACACCGGGGAGCTGTTTTTT

V gene: TRBV28
CDR3 length: 13
J gene: TRBJ2-7
D gene: NA
clone size: NA
CDR3 protein: CASSSGWNYEQYF
CDR3 DNA: TGTGCCAGCAGTTCAGGGTGGAATTACGAGCAGTACTTC

V gene: TRBV11-1
CDR3 length: 14
J gene: TRBJ2-1
D gene: NA
clone size: NA
CDR3 protein: CASSSVGSGNEQFF
CDR3 DNA: TGTGCCAGCAGCTCAGTGGGCAGCGGAAATGAGCAGTTCTTC

V gene: TRBV27
CDR3 length: 15
J gene: TRBJ1-6
D gene: NA
clone size: NA
CDR3 protein: CASSLAWGGNSPLHF
CDR3 DNA: TGTGCCAGCAGTTTAGCCTGGGGGGGTAATTCACCCCTCCACTTT

V gene: TRBV28
CDR3 length: 14
J gene: TRBJ1-4
D gene: TRBD1
clone size: NA
CDR3 protein: CASVGTGGFGKLFF
CDR3 DNA: TGTGCCAGCGTAGGGACAGGGGGATTTGGAAAACTGTTTTTT

V gene: TRBV28
CDR3 length: 13
J gene: TRBJ2-7
D gene: NA
clone size: NA
CDR3 protein: CASSWGVPYEQYF
CDR3 DNA: TGTGCCAGCTCCTGGGGGGTACCCTACGAGCAGTACTTC

V gene: TRBV27
CDR3 length: 19
J gene: TRBJ2-1
D gene: NA
clone size: NA
CDR3 protein: CASSLLHSPGLESHNEQFF
CDR3 DNA: TGTGCCAGCAGTTTGTTACACTCACCGGGACTTGAAAGTCACAATGAGCAGTTCTTC